A single sample gave rise to the 30 T cell receptor beta chains below, sequenced in a study of siplizumab effects on memory and regulatory T cells. Using immunoSEQ multiplex PCR, the repertoire was profiled, and TCRdb retains in-frame clones only, with some absent. Here the sample spans tens of thousands of clones, about 95% being singletons. Sample: CD8+ T cells sorted from blood. These receptors were obtained from a human donor in good health.

The chain joins TRBV5-4 to TRBJ2-7, with D perhaps given as TRBD1 or TRBD2 (5 bases each). CDR1 is SGHNT, CDR2 YYREEE, per germline (reference sequence). V dropped 4 bases and J dropped 1 base, with 9 bases sitting between them. The CDR3 extends over 13 amino acids. In nucleotides, the CDR3 is TGTGCCAGCAGCCCGGGGCGATCCTACGAGCAGTACTTC. Translation: CASSPGRSYEQYF.

The V and J genes are TRBV4-1 and TRBJ2-7, with 11 bases fitting TRBD2. CDR3 length: 15 residues. Germline V gives CDR1 MGHRA, CDR2 YSYEKL. With V trimmed by 8 bases and J by 4 bases, 10 bases remained unmatched. For the CDR3, the DNA is TGCGCCAGCTCCTTCGCTAGCGGGAGGAGTTACGAGCAGTACTTC. It yields the protein CASSFASGRSYEQYF.

This clone was detected only once. V and J are TRBV19 and TRBJ2-7; unclear D gene. The CDR3 runs to 13 residues. The V and J ends lost 6 bases and 6 bases respectively, with 15 bases between them. Per the germline V gene, CDR1 is LNHDA and CDR2 is SQIVND (reference sequence). This chain's CDR3 is CASSTAINSEQYF. CDR3 nucleotides: TGTGCCAGTAGCACCGCTATAAACAGCGAGCAGTACTTC.

The chain employs TRBV7-2 and TRBJ2-3, with TRBD2 matching 9 bases. The germline gives CDR1 SGHTA, CDR2 FQGNSA. There are 15 residues in the CDR3. J was trimmed by 2 bases and V by 8 bases; bases with no gene match: 8. CDR3 sequence reads: CASPIGGRVTDTQYF. The CDR3 coding sequence is TGTGCCAGCCCCATAGGCGGGAGGGTCACAGATACGCAGTATTTT.

The chain carries TRBV27 and TRBJ2-7, with a tentative D call TRBD2 (5 bases). Germline V gene sequence: CDR1 MNHEY, CDR2 SMNVEV (reference sequence). Trimming took off 6 bases at V and 3 bases at J, with 18 bases between the two ends. The CDR3 length is 15 residues. The CDR3 coding sequence is TGTGCCAGCAGGCCCTTTGAGGGTATAATCTACGAGCAGTACTTC. Translated: CASRPFEGIIYEQYF.

This chain joins TRBV27 and TRBJ2-7; D not certain. The CDR3 is 13 amino acids. V was shortened by 3 bases and J by 4 bases, with 10 bases between the two germline ends. In germline, CDR1 is MNHEY, CDR2 SMNVEV (reference sequence). The DNA of the CDR3 is TGTGCCAGCAGTTTCACAGAAGCATACGAGCAGTACTTC. Protein: CASSFTEAYEQYF.

The rearrangement uses TRBV30 and TRBJ2-2; D is perhaps TRBD2 (6 bases). CDR3 length equals 14 residues. Germline assignment: CDR1 GTSNPN and CDR2 SVGIG (reference sequence). The germline V and J ends were trimmed by 7 bases and 6 bases, with 18 bases remaining between them. The CDR3 region is CAFRDLASPGELFF. The CDR3 region has the DNA TGTGCCTTCAGAGATCTAGCGAGTCCCGGGGAGCTGTTTTTT.

The chain has TRBV9 and TRBJ2-3; unclear D gene. Germline loops: CDR1 SGDLS, CDR2 YYNGEE. This CDR3 comprises 14 residues. Deletions cut 0 bases from V and 2 bases from J, with 7 bases between. CDR3 residues: CASSVGTFTDTQYF. CDR3 nucleotides: TGTGCCAGCAGCGTAGGAACGTTCACAGATACGCAGTATTTT.

This clone was recorded only once. CDR3 nucleotide sequence: TGTGCCAGCAGCCCTAATCCCCCGGGGGCGCTCCACAATGAGCAGTTCTTC. It specifies CASSPNPPGALHNEQFF. The chain couples TRBV7-6 to TRBJ2-1; D possibly matches TRBD1 or TRBD2 (6 bases each). CDR1 is SGHVS, CDR2 FNYEAQ, per germline. The CDR3 extends over 17 amino acids. V was clipped by 5 bases and J by 5 bases, with 22 bases between them. Drawing the rest from reference TRBV7-6 and TRBJ2-1, the complete variable domain is GAGVSQSPRYKVTKRGQDVALRCDPISGHVSLYWYRQALGQGPEFLTYFNYEAQQDKSGLPNDRFSAERPEGSISTLTIQRTEQRDSAMYRCASSPNPPGALHNEQFFGPGTRLTVL.

The CDR3 sequence is CASSQDKVATGYGYTF. As DNA, the CDR3 is TGTGCCAGCAGCCAAGATAAAGTGGCCACTGGCTATGGCTACACCTTC. The rearrangement uses TRBV4-2 and TRBJ1-2; D not certain. V lost 0 bases and J lost 4, with 15 bases in between. This CDR3 is built from 16 residues. Per the germline V gene, CDR1 is LGHNA and CDR2 is YNFKEQ.

Here the CDR3 DNA reads TGTGCCAGCAACGCTAGGACAGAACACTACGAGCAGTACTTC. This translates into CASNARTEHYEQYF. The chain combines TRBV11-2 with TRBJ2-7; weak D call: TRBD1 (6 bases). The CDR3 length is 14 residues. Germline V CDR1 and CDR2: SGHAT, FQNNGV. Between the trimmed V and J ends, which lost 7 bases and 3 bases, there was a span of 16 bases.

The gene calls are TRBV6-5 and TRBJ2-1; 7 positions agree with TRBD1. CDR1 and CDR2 from the germline V gene are MNHEY and SVGAGI. The trim removed 6 bases at V and 6 bases at J, leaving 11 bases unmatched. The CDR3 contains 15 residues. CDR3 nucleotides: TGTGCCAGCAGAACCAGGGGGAATGAAGGCAATGAGCAGTTCTTC. Translating it yields CASRTRGNEGNEQFF.

The chain joins TRBV14 to TRBJ1-3, with a weak D call TRBD1 (6 bases). This CDR3 has 20 amino acids. Germline V gene lookup returns CDR1 SGHDN and CDR2 FVKESK. The V end was cut by 0 bases, the J end by 0 bases, with 21 bases between. CDR3 nucleotide sequence: TGTGCCAGCAGCCAAGAAGAGTCGAGGCGACAGGCCTTCTCTGGAAACACCATATATTTT. This codes for CASSQEESRRQAFSGNTIYF.

V and J are TRBV10-3 and TRBJ2-1; 11 bases fit TRBD2. The CDR3 runs to 16 residues. The V and J ends lost 1 base and 7 bases, in that order; junction bases with no gene match: 6. The V gene's germline CDR1 is ENHRY and CDR2 SYGVKD. CDR3 bases: TGTGCCATCAGTGAGTTAGGGACTAGCGGAAAAAATGAGCAGTTCTTC. It encodes CAISELGTSGKNEQFF.

V and J are TRBV11-2 and TRBJ2-7; 10 bases fit TRBD2. Germline lookup yields CDR1 SGHAT and CDR2 FQNNGV. V lost 5 bases and J lost 4; bases outside the gene matches: 11. CDR3 length equals 16 residues. CDR3 region: CASSLHLAGVGYEQYF. The CDR3 DNA is TGTGCCAGCAGCCTCCACCTAGCGGGGGTAGGGTACGAGCAGTACTTC.

This chain joins TRBV28 and TRBJ2-5; D is unresolved. The V and J ends lost 4 bases and 2 bases respectively, with 11 bases between them. The CDR3 runs to 14 residues. Germline V gene sequence: CDR1 MDHEN, CDR2 SYDVKM. CDR3 nucleotide sequence: TGTGCCAGCAGTTCTCAAGACATGCAAGAGACCCAGTACTTC. Translated, it gives CASSSQDMQETQYF.

The chain employs TRBV6-1 and TRBJ1-1; no firm D call. V was shortened by 2 bases and J by 2 bases, with 15 bases between the two germline ends. There are 16 residues in the CDR3. CDR1 is MNHNS and CDR2 is SASEGT in the germline V gene. The CDR3 DNA is TGTGCCAGCAGTGAATATATAGGCCGTTCTAACACTGAAGCTTTCTTT. Encoded protein: CASSEYIGRSNTEAFF.

The chain uses TRBV4-1 and TRBJ1-1, with no clear D. This CDR3 region has 14 residues. Trimming removed 0 bases from V and 6 bases from J, with 11 bases in between. Germline loops: CDR1 MGHRA, CDR2 YSYEKL. The CDR3 DNA sequence: TGCGCCAGCAGCCAAGACCCTTATGGCTCTGAAGCTTTCTTT. Translating gives CASSQDPYGSEAFF.

This chain uses TRBV27 with TRBJ2-2, with TRBD1 matching over 7 bases. The V segment lost 1 base and the J segment 1 base; nucleotides outside the gene matches: 12. Germline-derived CDR1 and CDR2 are MNHEY and SMNVEV (reference sequence). This CDR3 spans 19 amino acids. This CDR3 is CASSLWGQIPGQNTGELFF. Written as DNA, the CDR3 is TGTGCCAGCAGTTTATGGGGACAGATTCCGGGACAGAACACCGGGGAGCTGTTTTTT.

This clone was observed a single time. The chain uses TRBV27 and TRBJ2-4, with D possibly TRBD1 on 6 matching bases. This CDR3 has 18 amino acids. V shed 9 bases and J shed 1 base, with 25 bases lying between them. The V gene's germline CDR1 is MNHEY and CDR2 SMNVEV (reference sequence). In DNA form, the CDR3 reads TGTGCCAGGTGGTCGAGGGGGTTTAGAGGTGCGGCCAAAAACATTCAGTACTTC. This gives the protein CARWSRGFRGAAKNIQYF.

The chain carries TRBV11-2 and TRBJ2-7, with D unclear. Trimming took 5 bases from V and 4 from J, leaving 12 bases between them. The CDR3 contains 13 residues. CDR1 is SGHAT and CDR2 is FQNNGV in the germline V gene. CDR3 bases: TGTGCCAGCAGCGAACCCTTTGGGTACGAGCAGTACTTC. The encoded protein is CASSEPFGYEQYF.

The rearrangement joins TRBV6-1 to TRBJ1-1; D remains ambiguous. V shed 9 bases and J shed 1 base, with 9 bases lying between them. The CDR3 covers 12 residues. CDR1 is MNHNS, CDR2 SASEGT, per germline. CDR3 DNA: TGTGCCAGTCGAACTCCGAACACTGAAGCTTTCTTT. It yields the protein CASRTPNTEAFF.

V gene TRBV19 combines with J gene TRBJ2-7, with D possibly matching TRBD2 (7 bases). From germline, CDR1 is LNHDA and CDR2 SQIVND (reference sequence). The CDR3 is 15 amino acids. V was shortened by 4 bases and J by 4 bases, with 17 bases between the two germline ends. DNA of the CDR3: TGTGCCAGTAGTACGGGGGGCGGGGGCCCATACGAGCAGTACTTC. It codes for CASSTGGGGPYEQYF.

CDR3 nucleotides: TGTGCCAGCAGCCCAAGGACTAGCGGGAGGTGGGGCACAGATACGCAGTATTTT. This codes for CASSPRTSGRWGTDTQYF. This chain uses TRBV7-9 with TRBJ2-3; 14 positions match TRBD2. Germline loops: CDR1 SEHNR, CDR2 FQNEAQ (reference sequence). CDR3 length: 18 amino acids. V lost 5 bases to trimming and J lost 1 base; unmatched junction nucleotides: 8. Drawing the rest from reference TRBV7-9 and TRBJ2-3, the complete variable domain is DTGVSQNPRHKITKRGQNVTFRCDPISEHNRLYWYRQTLGQGPEFLTYFQNEAQLEKSRLLSDRFSAERPKGSFSTLEIQRTEQGDSAMYLCASSPRTSGRWGTDTQYFGPGTRLTVL.

In this sample, this clone turned up once. This chain uses TRBV19 with TRBJ1-2; D is unresolved. The CDR3 covers 14 residues. V shed 5 bases and J shed 3 bases, with 13 bases lying between them. Germline V gene data show CDR1 as LNHDA and CDR2 as SQIVND (reference sequence). The CDR3 nucleotides read TGTGCCAGTAGTGACTCCGGGAGGTACTATGGCTACACCTTC. It codes for CASSDSGRYYGYTF.

V usage is TRBV2 and J usage is TRBJ2-7, with D possibly being TRBD1 (5 bases). From germline, CDR1 is SNHLY and CDR2 FYNNEI. The ends were cut back, 2 bases at V and 5 bases at J, with 10 bases in the middle. This CDR3 spans 13 amino acids. The CDR3 DNA reads as TGTGCCAGCAGTGAATTTGGCAGGGACGAGCAGTACTTC. Translating it yields CASSEFGRDEQYF.

This clone has a single count. The chain combines TRBV27 with TRBJ2-7; the D is unclear. The V end was cut by 8 bases, the J end by 3 bases, with 5 bases between. CDR1 and CDR2 from the germline V gene are MNHEY and SMNVEV (reference sequence). The CDR3 extends over 10 amino acids. CDR3 coding DNA: TGTGCCAGCGGAAACTACGAGCAGTACTTC. It is translated as CASGNYEQYF.

V and J are TRBV27 and TRBJ2-7; 10 positions agree with TRBD1. The V segment lost 10 bases and the J segment 4 bases; nucleotides outside the gene matches: 16. The CDR3 totals 16 residues. Germline V lookup: CDR1 MNHEY, CDR2 SMNVEV (reference sequence). The CDR3 is CATTRMLGQGLYEQYF. DNA for the CDR3: TGTGCCACCACAAGGATGTTGGGACAGGGGCTATACGAGCAGTACTTC.

The chain has TRBV6-4 and TRBJ1-2; D gene unclear. This CDR3 spans 13 amino acids. Trimming stripped 2 bases from V and 3 bases from J, with 7 bases between. Per germline, CDR1 MRHNA and CDR2 SNTAGT. CDR3 sequence reads: CASSDGGYYGYTF. CDR3 nucleotides: TGTGCCAGCAGTGACGGTGGGTACTATGGCTACACCTTC.

This sequence joins TRBV6-1 and TRBJ2-7; 10 bases align to TRBD1. The CDR3 extends over 12 amino acids. J lost 11 bases, V lost 10 bases, and 11 bases had no gene match. Germline lookup yields CDR1 MNHNS and CDR2 SASEGT. The CDR3 sequence: CATMTGGIEKYF. CDR3 DNA: TGTGCCACCATGACAGGGGGCATTGAAAAGTACTTC.